This T cell receptor (beta chain) stems from a study of CD8 T cells in Susac syndrome. The authors reverse transcribed roughly 0.5 to 1 ug RNA with random hexamers. Coverage of TCR beta CDR3 amplification by immunoSEQ multiplex PCR extended to 54 Vbeta and 13 Jbeta. TCRdb recomputed calls from the immunoSEQ multiplex PCR reads with MiXCR, one row per CDR3 protein. Found here are under 350,000 distinct CDR3 sequences, approximately 90% of them singletons; the top ten hold less than 0.08%. The ends were cut back, 2 bases at V and 4 bases at J, with 11 bases in the middle. CDR1 is LNHNV, CDR2 YYDKDF, per germline (reference sequence). The length of the CDR3 is 14 residues.

This TCR was sampled from a human donor with multiple sclerosis. Sequencing was done on a sample of CD4+ T cells from PBMCs. J is TRBJ1-2 and V is TRBV15; D unclear. CDR3 in DNA: TGTGCCACCAGCAGATGGTCCAGATCCTATGGCTACACCTTC. The encoded protein is CATSRWSRSYGYTF.